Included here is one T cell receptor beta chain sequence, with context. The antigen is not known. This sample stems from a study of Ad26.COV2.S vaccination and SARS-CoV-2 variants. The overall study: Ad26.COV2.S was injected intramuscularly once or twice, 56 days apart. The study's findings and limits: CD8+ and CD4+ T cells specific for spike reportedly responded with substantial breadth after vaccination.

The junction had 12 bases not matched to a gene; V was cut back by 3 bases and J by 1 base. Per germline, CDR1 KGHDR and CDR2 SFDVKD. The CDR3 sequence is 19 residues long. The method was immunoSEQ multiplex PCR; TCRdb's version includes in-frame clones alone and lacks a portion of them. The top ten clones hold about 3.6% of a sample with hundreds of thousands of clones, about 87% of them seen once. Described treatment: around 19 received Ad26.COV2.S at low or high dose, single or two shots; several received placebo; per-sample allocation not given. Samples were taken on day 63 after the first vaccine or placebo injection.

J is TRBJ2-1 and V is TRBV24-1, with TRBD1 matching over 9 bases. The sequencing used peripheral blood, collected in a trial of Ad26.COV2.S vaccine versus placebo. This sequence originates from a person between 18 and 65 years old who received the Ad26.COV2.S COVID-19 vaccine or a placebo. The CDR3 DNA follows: TGTGCCACCAGTGATGCGACCGGGACAGGGAAGGGATCCTACAATGAGCAGTTCTTC. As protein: CATSDATGTGKGSYNEQFF.